The 6 T cell receptor beta chains below were found in one sample sequenced in a study of post-analysis software for immune sequencing data. Antigens for these TCRs are unknown. General study points: TRBV5-6, TRBV5-1 and TRBV20-1 belonged to a set of about 5 TRBV segments that were more frequent in patients than controls.

Sequencing libraries made from TCR beta cDNA carried unique molecular identifiers. One entry per CDR3 protein results from TCRdb running MiXCR on the PCR reads. Of roughly 650,000 distinct CDR3 sequences in the sample, around 60% were seen once. The sequencing sample was made of blood. The receptors here all came from a girl aged 2 to 9 with multiple sclerosis.

This chain connects TRBV5-1 to TRBJ2-1; 7 nucleotides line up with TRBD2. The CDR3 is 15 residues long. Germline trimming cut 0 bases from V and 6 bases from J; bases unmatched to any gene: 6. Germline V gene sequence: CDR1 SGHRS, CDR2 YFSETQ. The CDR3 DNA sequence: TGCGCCAGCAGCTTGGCCGGGACTAACCTCAATGAGCAGTTCTTC. Translated: CASSLAGTNLNEQFF.

Points on this clonotype: Because it lacks the conserved phenylalanine or tryptophan at the end, this CDR3 is likely a read error. The rearrangement joins TRBV7-2 to TRBJ2-5, with D perhaps matching TRBD2 (6 bases). The CDR3 is made up of 15 amino acids. Germline loops: CDR1 SGHTA, CDR2 FQGNSA. The V and J ends lost 6 bases and 0 bases respectively, with 14 bases between them. The CDR3 protein is CASSKTGEYQETQYV. DNA of the CDR3: TGTGCCAGCAGTAAGACGGGGGAGTACCAAGAGACCCAGTACGTC.

This clonotype came up a few times. The rearrangement links TRBV7-6 to TRBJ2-5; D is perhaps TRBD2 (5 bases). Germline assignment: CDR1 SGHVS and CDR2 FNYEAQ. This CDR3 comprises 11 residues. Trimming shortened V by 4 bases and J by 9 bases, and 9 bases separated the two germline ends. CDR3 in DNA: TGTGCCAGCAGCTCCGACGGGGCCCAGTACTTC. Amino acids: CASSSDGAQYF. The complete variable domain, with remaining parts taken from reference TRBV7-6 and TRBJ2-5, reads GAGVSQSPRYKVTKRGQDVALRCDPISGHVSLYWYRQALGQGPEFLTYFNYEAQQDKSGLPNDRFSAERPEGSISTLTIQRTEQRDSAMYRCASSSDGAQYFGPGTRLLVL.

This chain joins TRBV4-1 and TRBJ2-7, with unresolved D. CDR1 MGHRA and CDR2 YSYEKL come from the germline V gene. V lost 1 base, J lost 2 bases, and 15 bases lay in between. The CDR3 runs to 16 residues. The chain's CDR3 is CASSQGPHGSAYEQYF. DNA for the CDR3: TGCGCCAGCAGCCAAGGACCCCACGGATCAGCCTACGAGCAGTACTTC.

The rearrangement uses TRBV12-3 or TRBV12-4 and TRBJ2-3; tentatively, D is TRBD1 (6 bases). This CDR3 is 16 amino acids long. The V and J ends lost 5 bases and 4 bases respectively, with 19 bases between them. CDR3 protein: CASSLRTVPYSDTQYF. In DNA form, the CDR3 reads TGTGCCAGCAGTCTCCGGACAGTGCCATATTCAGATACGCAGTATTTT.

The rearrangement links TRBV20-1 to TRBJ2-5; D not resolved. This CDR3 contains 11 residues. Deletions cut 6 bases from V and 2 bases from J, with 7 bases between. Germline V lookup: CDR1 DFQATT, CDR2 SNEGSKA (reference sequence). CDR3 coding DNA: TGCAGTGCCCCGGCTCAAGAGACCCAGTACTTC. This sequence encodes CSAPAQETQYF.